A selection of T cell receptor beta chains follows, all from one sample in a study of blood T cells in healthy people across ages. TCRdb reprocessed the 5' RACE reads via MiXCR and lists one record per CDR3 protein. The sample includes about 1.5 million distinct CDR3 sequences, 35% to 45% of them seen just once. The sample comprised blood. The receptors shown here come from a woman aged 18 to 35 in good health. CDR3s include the opening cysteine and the closing phenylalanine or tryptophan. D genes are given only for firm matches. Rows give clone size only sometimes, using once, few, many, or a class for an expanded clone.

V gene,clone size,D gene,J gene,CDR3 protein,CDR3 DNA
TRBV4-3,-,TRBD1,TRBJ1-2,CASSSSGTGVNYGYTF,TGCGCCAGCAGCTCATCGGGGACAGGGGTTAACTATGGCTACACCTTC
TRBV6-2/TRBV6-3,-,-,TRBJ2-5,CASVGARTETQYF,TGTGCCAGCGTCGGGGCCCGTACAGAGACCCAGTACTTC
TRBV4-3,few,-,TRBJ1-1,CASSQDGLENTEAFF,TGCGCCAGCAGCCAAGATGGGTTGGAGAACACTGAAGCTTTCTTT
TRBV12-3/TRBV12-4,-,-,TRBJ1-1,CASSLSGTTEAFF,TGTGCCAGCAGTTTATCAGGGACCACTGAAGCTTTCTTT
TRBV29-1,-,TRBD2,TRBJ2-7,CSVDSGGISYNEQYF,TGCAGCGTCGACAGCGGGGGGATCTCCTACAATGAGCAGTACTTC
TRBV5-1,-,-,TRBJ1-2,CASSHSQGYGYTF,TGCGCCAGCAGCCACTCTCAGGGGTATGGCTACACCTTC
TRBV7-9,-,-,TRBJ2-3,CASKRKDWATDTQYF,TGTGCCAGCAAACGAAAAGACTGGGCCACAGATACGCAGTATTTT
TRBV6-1,-,TRBD2,TRBJ2-7,CAGRTSGRLNEQYF,TGTGCCGGTCGGACTAGCGGGAGACTCAATGAGCAGTACTTC
TRBV4-3,-,-,TRBJ2-1,CASSQGHGKAGNEQFF,TGCGCCAGCAGCCAAGGGCATGGAAAAGCCGGTAATGAGCAGTTCTTC
TRBV4-1,many,TRBD1,TRBJ2-7,CASSQVGQGYEQYF,TGCGCCAGCAGCCAAGTGGGACAGGGTTACGAGCAGTACTTC
TRBV5-6,few,TRBD1,TRBJ2-1,CASSLVGTGYNEQFF,TGTGCCAGCAGCTTGGTCGGGACAGGTTACAATGAGCAGTTCTTC
TRBV5-1,-,-,TRBJ2-1,CASTGIANQETQFF,TGCGCCAGCACAGGGATCGCTAACCAAGAGACCCAGTTCTTC
TRBV30,-,-,TRBJ2-2,CAWTRVGTGELFF,TGTGCCTGGACCAGGGTAGGAACCGGGGAGCTGTTTTTT
TRBV4-2,-,-,TRBJ2-2,CASSQRDLYGELFF,TGTGCCAGCAGCCAACGGGACTTATACGGGGAGCTGTTTTTT
TRBV12-3/TRBV12-4,many,-,TRBJ2-4,CASSLEGGAKNIQYF,TGTGCCAGCAGTTTAGAGGGAGGAGCCAAAAACATTCAGTACTTC
TRBV28,-,-,TRBJ2-7,CASSTPWDEQYF,TGTGCCAGCAGTACTCCTTGGGACGAGCAGTACTTC
TRBV20-1,few,TRBD2,TRBJ2-7,CSAKKRESPYEQYF,TGCAGTGCCAAAAAGCGGGAAAGTCCCTACGAGCAGTACTTC
TRBV3-1,-,-,TRBJ1-4,CASSHPTNEKLFF,TGTGCCAGCAGCCACCCAACTAATGAAAAACTGTTTTTT
TRBV7-2,-,TRBD1,TRBJ2-1,CASSTRTGANNEQFF,TGTGCCAGCAGCACCCGGACAGGGGCGAACAATGAGCAGTTCTTC
TRBV29-1,-,-,TRBJ2-1,CSVQSGSSYNEQFF,TGCAGCGTTCAATCAGGGAGCTCCTACAATGAGCAGTTCTTC
TRBV10-3,-,-,TRBJ2-7,CAINGDGGASYEQYF,TGTGCCATCAACGGAGATGGAGGGGCCTCCTACGAGCAGTACTTC
TRBV13,-,-,TRBJ2-3,CASSQKTRTQYF,TGTGCCAGCAGCCAAAAGACTAGGACGCAGTATTTT
TRBV13,-,TRBD1,TRBJ1-1,CASSLELGTGGKAFF,TGTGCCAGCAGCTTAGAGTTGGGGACAGGGGGAAAAGCTTTCTTT
TRBV29-1,few,-,TRBJ2-1,CSVAGTAMIRQFF,TGCAGCGTTGCAGGGACTGCGATGATTCGGCAGTTCTTC
TRBV20-1,few,-,TRBJ1-2,CSARRGDGYTF,TGCAGTGCTAGGCGGGGAGATGGCTACACCTTC
TRBV3-1,-,-,TRBJ2-6,CASSSDFTGANVLTF,TGTGCCAGCAGTTCCGACTTCACTGGGGCCAACGTCCTGACTTTC
TRBV20-1,-,TRBD1,TRBJ2-1,CSAVDRVGYNEQFF,TGCAGTGCTGTCGACAGGGTCGGCTACAATGAGCAGTTCTTC
TRBV2,few,TRBD1,TRBJ2-7,CASSGPGTGLHEQYF,TGTGCCAGCAGCGGGCCCGGGACAGGGCTACACGAGCAGTACTTC
TRBV28,-,-,TRBJ1-5,CASITGSNQPQHF,TGTGCCAGCATCACAGGGTCCAATCAGCCCCAGCATTTT
TRBV5-1,-,-,TRBJ2-2,CAGRTGSTGELFF,TGCGCAGGGAGGACAGGCTCCACCGGGGAGCTGTTTTTT
TRBV27,-,TRBD2,TRBJ2-2,CASSLLAGVAGELFF,TGTGCCAGCAGTTTGCTAGCGGGGGTCGCCGGGGAGCTGTTTTTT
TRBV4-1,-,-,TRBJ2-1,CASSQGWDNEQFF,TGCGCCAGCAGCCAGGGGTGGGATAATGAGCAGTTCTTC
TRBV7-9,few,-,TRBJ1-2,CASTEGRTNYGYTF,TGTGCCAGCACTGAGGGCCGAACAAACTATGGCTACACCTTC
TRBV20-1,few,TRBD2,TRBJ2-3,CSARPSGRVLDTQYF,TGCAGTGCTAGACCTAGCGGGAGAGTCCTAGATACGCAGTATTTT
TRBV12-3/TRBV12-4,few,-,TRBJ2-3,CASSSTLTADTQYF,TGTGCCAGCAGTTCAACCCTCACCGCAGATACGCAGTATTTT
TRBV7-2,few,-,TRBJ2-1,CASSLFKWAGSDEQFF,TGTGCCAGCAGCTTATTTAAGTGGGCAGGATCGGATGAGCAGTTCTTC
TRBV27,-,TRBD2,TRBJ2-7,CASSSLPAGAYEQYF,TGTGCCAGCAGCTCCCTCCCAGCGGGGGCCTACGAGCAGTACTTC
TRBV27,few,-,TRBJ2-7,CASSLLGESYEQYF,TGTGCCAGCAGTTTACTGGGAGAGTCCTACGAGCAGTACTTC
TRBV7-2,-,-,TRBJ1-2,CASSPDWSSNYGYTF,TGTGCCAGCAGCCCGGATTGGAGTTCCAACTATGGCTACACCTTC
TRBV5-1,few,-,TRBJ2-7,CASSPLSGTYEQYF,TGCGCCAGCAGCCCCCTCAGCGGTACCTACGAGCAGTACTTC
TRBV4-1,-,-,TRBJ1-2,CASSQERQGGYGYTF,TGCGCCAGCAGCCAAGAAAGGCAGGGAGGTTATGGCTACACCTTC
TRBV5-1,few,TRBD2,TRBJ2-1,CASSLFFRLAGDNEQFF,TGCGCCAGCAGCTTGTTCTTCCGGCTAGCGGGAGACAATGAGCAGTTCTTC
TRBV15,-,-,TRBJ2-5,CATSSFTSLAYNEQYF,TGTGCCACCAGCAGCTTTACTAGTCTTGCCTACAATGAGCAGTACTTC
TRBV5-1,-,-,TRBJ2-5,CASSYLTSHEQYF,TGCGCCAGCAGCTACTTAACTAGCCATGAGCAGTACTTC
TRBV6-6,-,TRBD2,TRBJ2-1,CASSYFMSGRNNEQFF,TGTGCCAGCAGTTACTTTATGAGCGGGAGGAACAATGAGCAGTTCTTC
TRBV27,-,TRBD1,TRBJ1-5,CASSSYRQGSKQPQHF,TGTGCCAGCAGTTCCTATCGACAGGGTTCGAAGCAGCCCCAGCATTTT
TRBV29-1,-,-,TRBJ2-1,CSVERGSNEQFF,TGCAGCGTTGAACGGGGGAGTAATGAGCAGTTCTTC
TRBV25-1,-,-,TRBJ2-7,CASSEPGHKYEQYF,TGTGCCAGCAGTGAGCCGGGACATAAGTACGAGCAGTACTTC
TRBV6-6,-,TRBD1,TRBJ1-1,CASSPPRDRDTEAFF,TGTGCCAGCAGTCCCCCCCGGGACAGAGACACTGAAGCTTTCTTT
TRBV7-6,-,-,TRBJ1-6,CASSLVDSPPHF,TGTGCCAGCAGCTTAGTTGATTCACCCCCCCACTTT
TRBV27,-,-,TRBJ2-3,CASSLSLPDTQYF,TGTGCCAGCAGTTTATCCCTGCCGGATACGCAGTATTTT
TRBV20-1,few,-,TRBJ1-1,CSARKDRNTEAFF,TGCAGTGCTAGAAAGGACAGGAACACTGAAGCTTTCTTT